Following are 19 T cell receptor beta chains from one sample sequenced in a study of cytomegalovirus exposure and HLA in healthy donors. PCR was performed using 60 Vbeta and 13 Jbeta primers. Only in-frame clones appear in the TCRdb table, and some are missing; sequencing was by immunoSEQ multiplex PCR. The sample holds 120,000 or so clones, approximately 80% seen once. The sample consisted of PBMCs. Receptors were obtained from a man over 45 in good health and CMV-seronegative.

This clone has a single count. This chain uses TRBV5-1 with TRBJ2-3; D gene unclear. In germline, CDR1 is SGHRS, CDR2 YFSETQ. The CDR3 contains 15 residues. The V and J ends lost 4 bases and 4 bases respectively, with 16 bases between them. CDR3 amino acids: CASSVDLRKADTQYF. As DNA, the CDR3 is TGCGCCAGCAGCGTTGATCTCAGGAAAGCAGATACGCAGTATTTT.

DNA of the CDR3: TGTGCCAGCAGCCAGGATAGATACCCGGGGATATACAATGAGCAGTTCTTC. Residues: CASSQDRYPGIYNEQFF. This chain connects TRBV5-6 to TRBJ2-1; D might be TRBD2 (5 bases). Between the trimmed V and J ends, which lost 4 bases and 4 bases, there was a span of 21 bases. Germline-derived CDR1 and CDR2 are SGHDT and YYEEEE. This CDR3 contains 17 residues.

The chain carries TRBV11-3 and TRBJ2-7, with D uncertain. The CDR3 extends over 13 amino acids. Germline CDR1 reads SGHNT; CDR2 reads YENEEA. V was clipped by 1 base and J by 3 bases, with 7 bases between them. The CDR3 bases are TGTGCCAGCAGCTTAGGGCCAGGCTACGAGCAGTACTTC. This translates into CASSLGPGYEQYF.

The CDR3 sequence is CASSIATIAGNTIYF. The CDR3 coding sequence is TGTGCCAGTAGTATAGCCACTATAGCTGGAAACACCATATATTTT. The chain couples TRBV19 to TRBJ1-3, with unresolved D. Germline CDR1 reads LNHDA; CDR2 reads SQIVND (reference sequence). The V gene lost 1 base and the J gene lost 2 bases, with 9 bases spanning the gap. There are 15 residues in the CDR3.

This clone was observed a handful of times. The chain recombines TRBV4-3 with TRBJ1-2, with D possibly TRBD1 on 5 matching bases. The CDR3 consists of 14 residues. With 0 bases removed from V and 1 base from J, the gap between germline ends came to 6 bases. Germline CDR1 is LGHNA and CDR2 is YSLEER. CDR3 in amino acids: CASSQEGGNYGYTF. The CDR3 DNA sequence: TGCGCCAGCAGCCAAGAGGGGGGTAACTATGGCTACACCTTC.

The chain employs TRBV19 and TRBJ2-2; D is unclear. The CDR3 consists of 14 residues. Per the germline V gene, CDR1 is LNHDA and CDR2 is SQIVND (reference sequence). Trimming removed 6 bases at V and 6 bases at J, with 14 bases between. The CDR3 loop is CASRLASVSGELFF. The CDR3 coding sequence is TGTGCCAGTAGGCTGGCAAGCGTTTCCGGGGAGCTGTTTTTT.

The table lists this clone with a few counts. Here the CDR3 reads CASCPWSPRSGELFF. DNA for the CDR3: TGTGCCAGCTGCCCTTGGAGTCCGAGGTCCGGGGAGCTGTTTTTT. The V and J genes are TRBV2 and TRBJ2-2; D unclear. The length of the CDR3 is 15 residues. Germline CDR1 SNHLY, CDR2 FYNNEI. Trimming took 8 bases from V and 6 from J, leaving 19 bases between them.

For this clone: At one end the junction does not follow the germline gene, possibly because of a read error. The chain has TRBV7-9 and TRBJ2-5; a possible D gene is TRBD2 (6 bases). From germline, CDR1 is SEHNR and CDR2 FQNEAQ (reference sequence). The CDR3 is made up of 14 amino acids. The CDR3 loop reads CSSSFGGVRETQYF. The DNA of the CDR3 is TGTTCCAGCAGCTTCGGGGGAGTGCGGGAGACCCAGTACTTC.

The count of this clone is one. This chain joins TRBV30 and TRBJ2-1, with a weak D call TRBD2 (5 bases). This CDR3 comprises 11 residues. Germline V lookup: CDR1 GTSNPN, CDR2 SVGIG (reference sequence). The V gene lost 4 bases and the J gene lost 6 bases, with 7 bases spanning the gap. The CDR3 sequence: CAWTTSNEQFF. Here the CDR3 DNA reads TGTGCCTGGACAACTAGCAATGAGCAGTTCTTC.

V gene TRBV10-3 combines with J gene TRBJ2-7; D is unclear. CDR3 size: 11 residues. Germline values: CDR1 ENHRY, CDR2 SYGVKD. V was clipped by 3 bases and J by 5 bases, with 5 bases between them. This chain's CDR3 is CAISDRDEQYF. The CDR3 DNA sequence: TGTGCCATCAGTGATCGGGACGAGCAGTACTTC.

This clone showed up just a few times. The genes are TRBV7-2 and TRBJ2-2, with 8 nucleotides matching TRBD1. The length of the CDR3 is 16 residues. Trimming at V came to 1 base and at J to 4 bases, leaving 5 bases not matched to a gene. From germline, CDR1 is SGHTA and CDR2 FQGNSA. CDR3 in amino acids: CASSLGPGGVTGELFF. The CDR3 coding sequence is TGTGCCAGCAGCTTAGGTCCAGGGGGCGTCACCGGGGAGCTGTTTTTT.

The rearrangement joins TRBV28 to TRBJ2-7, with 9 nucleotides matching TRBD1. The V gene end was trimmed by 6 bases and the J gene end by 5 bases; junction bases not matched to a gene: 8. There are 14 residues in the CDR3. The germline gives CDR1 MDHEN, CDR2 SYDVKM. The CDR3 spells CASSLPGTGHEQYF. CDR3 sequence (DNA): TGTGCCAGCAGCTTACCCGGGACAGGGCACGAGCAGTACTTC.

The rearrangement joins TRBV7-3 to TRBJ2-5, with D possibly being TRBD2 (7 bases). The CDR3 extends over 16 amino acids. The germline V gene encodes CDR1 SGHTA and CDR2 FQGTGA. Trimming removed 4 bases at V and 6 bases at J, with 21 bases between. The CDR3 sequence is CASSSGRGAWEKTQYF. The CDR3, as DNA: TGTGCCAGCAGCTCAGGGAGGGGGGCATGGGAAAAGACCCAGTACTTC.

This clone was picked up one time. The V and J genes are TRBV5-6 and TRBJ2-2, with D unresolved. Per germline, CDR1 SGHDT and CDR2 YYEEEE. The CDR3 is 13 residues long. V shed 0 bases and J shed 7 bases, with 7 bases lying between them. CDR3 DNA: TGTGCCAGCAGCTTGGACAATTTCGGGGAGCTGTTTTTT. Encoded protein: CASSLDNFGELFF.

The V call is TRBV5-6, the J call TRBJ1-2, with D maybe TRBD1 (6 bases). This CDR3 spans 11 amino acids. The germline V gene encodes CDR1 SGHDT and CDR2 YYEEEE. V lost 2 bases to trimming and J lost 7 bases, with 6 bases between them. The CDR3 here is CASSLGGGYTF. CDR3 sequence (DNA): TGTGCCAGCAGCTTAGGGGGTGGCTACACCTTC.

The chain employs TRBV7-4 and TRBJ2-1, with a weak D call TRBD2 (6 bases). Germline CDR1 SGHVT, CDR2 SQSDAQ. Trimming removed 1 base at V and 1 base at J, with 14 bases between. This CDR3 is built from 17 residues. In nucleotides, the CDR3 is TGTGCCAGCAGCTTAGGGGTCGGGACTCCTTCCTACAATGAGCAGTTCTTC. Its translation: CASSLGVGTPSYNEQFF.

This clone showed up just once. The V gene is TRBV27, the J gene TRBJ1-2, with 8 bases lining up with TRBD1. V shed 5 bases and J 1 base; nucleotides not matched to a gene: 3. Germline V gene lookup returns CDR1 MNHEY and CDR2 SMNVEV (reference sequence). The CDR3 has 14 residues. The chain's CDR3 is CASSGQGNNYGYTF. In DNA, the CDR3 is TGTGCCAGCAGTGGACAGGGAAATAACTATGGCTACACCTTC.

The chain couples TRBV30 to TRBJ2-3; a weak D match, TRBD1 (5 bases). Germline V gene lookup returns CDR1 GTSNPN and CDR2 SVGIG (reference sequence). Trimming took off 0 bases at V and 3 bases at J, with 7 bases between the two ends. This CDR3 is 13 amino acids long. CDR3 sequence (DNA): TGTGCCTGGAGTGTAAGGGGTACAGATACGCAGTATTTT. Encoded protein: CAWSVRGTDTQYF.

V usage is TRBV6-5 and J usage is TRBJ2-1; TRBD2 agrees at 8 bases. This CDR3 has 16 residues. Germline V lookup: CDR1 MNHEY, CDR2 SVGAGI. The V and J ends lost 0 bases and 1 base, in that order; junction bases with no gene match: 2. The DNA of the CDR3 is TGTGCCAGCAGTTACTCCGGGGGGGGGTCCTACAATGAGCAGTTCTTC. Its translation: CASSYSGGGSYNEQFF.